These T cell receptor beta chains were read from a single sample in a study of PD-1 blockade in classical Hodgkin lymphoma. Profiled with immunoSEQ multiplex PCR; TCRdb holds only in-frame clones, not every one. The sample has approximately 11,000 clones; around three quarters are singletons. The material was peripheral blood mononuclear cells (PBMCs), obtained at baseline. The receptors come from a human donor with classical Hodgkin lymphoma. The CDR3 runs from the conserved cysteine through the conserved F or W. D genes are given only for firm matches. Clone size appears in some rows only: once, few, many, or a class for an expanded clone.

j_call	cdr3_length	d_call	v_call	clone_size	cdr3_nt	cdr3_aa
TRBJ1-2	13	.	TRBV14	.	TGTGCCAGCAGCCTCGGACAGAACTATGGCTACACCTTC	CASSLGQNYGYTF
TRBJ1-3	14	TRBD1	TRBV11-2	few	TGTGCCAGCAGCTTAACACAGGGGCAGAACACCATATATTTT	CASSLTQGQNTIYF
TRBJ1-6	16	TRBD1	TRBV5-1	medium-sized	TGCGCCAGCAGCTTTGGAAGGAATCACAGGGGAGCAGCCCTCCACTTT	CASSFGRNHRGAALHF
TRBJ2-7	16	TRBD2	TRBV15	.	TGTGCCACCAGCAGAGATAGGCTAGCGGGGGTATACGAGCAGTACTTC	CATSRDRLAGVYEQYF
TRBJ2-5	13	.	TRBV5-6	few	TGTGCCAGCAGCCCGACAGGTCAAGAGACCCAGTACTTC	CASSPTGQETQYF
TRBJ1-3	14	.	TRBV5-1	.	TGCGCCAGCAGCTTGGGGACAGCAGGACACACCATATATTTT	CASSLGTAGHTIYF
TRBJ2-2	15	.	TRBV7-9	.	TGTGCCAGCAGCCGAGGCGAATCGAACACCGGGGAGCTGTTTTTT	CASSRGESNTGELFF
TRBJ1-4	16	TRBD1	TRBV5-1	.	TGCGCCAGCAGAAGGACAGGCGGCACCCAAAATGAAAAACTGTTTTTT	CASRRTGGTQNEKLFF
TRBJ1-5	15	.	TRBV5-1	.	TGCGCCAGCAGCTTGGAGGGTATGATCTCGCAGCCCCAGCATTTT	CASSLEGMISQPQHF
TRBJ2-1	16	TRBD2	TRBV4-2	.	TGTGCCAGCAGCGAACACCGGACTAGCGGGAGTAATGAGCAGTTCTTC	CASSEHRTSGSNEQFF
TRBJ2-3	15	.	TRBV28	.	TGTGCCAGCAGTCAGTCAACAGGGTGGACAGATACGCAGTATTTT	CASSQSTGWTDTQYF
TRBJ1-2	15	.	TRBV5-8	once	TGTGCCAGCAGCTTTATGGAGGCCCAGAACTATGGCTACACCTTC	CASSFMEAQNYGYTF
TRBJ2-7	15	TRBD1	TRBV6-5	.	TGTGCCAGCAGAAGCCGGGACAGGGGACCCTACGAGCAGTACTTC	CASRSRDRGPYEQYF
TRBJ2-3	17	.	TRBV19	.	TGTGCCAGTAGTCGCCGGGCCCTTTCGGGAGGCACAGATACGCAGTATTTT	CASSRRALSGGTDTQYF
TRBJ2-3	19	TRBD2	TRBV13	.	TGTGCCAGCAGCTTGACTAGCCGGGGGGGTACCTTCCACACAGATACGCAGTATTTT	CASSLTSRGGTFHTDTQYF
TRBJ2-7	15	TRBD2	TRBV11-2	.	TGTGCCAGCAGCTTAGTTTGGACTAGGTCGGGGGAGCAGTACTTC	CASSLVWTRSGEQYF
TRBJ1-1	11	.	TRBV10-3	few	TGTGCCATCCAAGGGAACACTGAAGCTTTCTTT	CAIQGNTEAFF
TRBJ1-1	15	.	TRBV15	.	TGTGCCACCAGCAGAGAAATGACAGTTCAAACGAGAGCTTTCTTT	CATSREMTVQTRAFF
TRBJ2-2	12	.	TRBV11-3	.	TGTGCCAGCGGGGGGAACACCGGGGAGCTGTTTTTT	CASGGNTGELFF
TRBJ1-1	13	TRBD1	TRBV11-2	.	TGTGCCAGCAGCTTAGGACAGGGGTTAGAAGCTTTCTTT	CASSLGQGLEAFF
TRBJ2-5	14	.	TRBV18	few	TGTGCCAGCTCAGGAGGAGGGCTATGGGAGACCCAGTACTTC	CASSGGGLWETQYF
TRBJ2-5	18	TRBD2	TRBV6-4	.	TGTGCCAGCAGTGACACGGGACTAGCGGGTGGTAGGGGAGAGACCCAGTACTTC	CASSDTGLAGGRGETQYF
TRBJ1-4	15	TRBD1	TRBV2	.	TGTGCCAGCAGTGAATTTGGGACAGGGGATGAAAAACTGTTTTTT	CASSEFGTGDEKLFF
TRBJ1-1	15	.	TRBV18	.	TGTGCCAGCTCACCGGGACAAACGTTGAACACTGAAGCTTTCTTT	CASSPGQTLNTEAFF
TRBJ1-1	15	.	TRBV4-3	few	TGCGCCAGCAGCCAAGACTGGCCTTTTGGGACTGAAGCTTTCTTT	CASSQDWPFGTEAFF
TRBJ2-2	15	.	TRBV5-4	.	TGTGCCAGCAGCGCGGGACTTGAGGTGGGCGGGGAGCTGTTTTTT	CASSAGLEVGGELFF
TRBJ1-1	13	.	TRBV2	.	TGTGCCAGCAGTCCGGCCCGGGGCACTGAAGCTTTCTTT	CASSPARGTEAFF
TRBJ1-6	17	.	TRBV6-1	.	TGTGCCAGCAGTGAAGCGGAGGGCAGCTCCTATAATTCACCCCTCCACTTT	CASSEAEGSSYNSPLHF
TRBJ1-2	16	.	TRBV2	.	TGTGCCAGCAGTGGGGTCCGATTTGGCGTCGGGGATGGCTACACCTTC	CASSGVRFGVGDGYTF
TRBJ2-1	16	TRBD2	TRBV19	.	TGTGCCAGTAGTATAGGTAGGACTAGCGGCTACAATGAGCAGTTCTTC	CASSIGRTSGYNEQFF
TRBJ2-3	12	.	TRBV2	.	TGTGCCAGCAGACCAAGCACAGATACGCAGTATTTT	CASRPSTDTQYF
TRBJ2-3	16	TRBD2	TRBV2	.	TGTGCCAGCAGTGAAGGATCTAGCGGGGGACCAGATACGCAGTATTTT	CASSEGSSGGPDTQYF
TRBJ2-1	17	TRBD2	TRBV27	.	TGTGCCAGCAGTTTAAGGGCTAGCGGGAGGGCATCGGGTGAGCAGTTCTTC	CASSLRASGRASGEQFF
TRBJ1-2	12	TRBD1	TRBV6-6	.	TGTGCCAGCAGTACCGGGACAGGGGGCTACACCTTC	CASSTGTGGYTF
TRBJ2-7	16	TRBD2	TRBV7-2	medium-sized	TGTGCCAGCAGCCCCGGACGCGGGAGAACAGCCTACGAGCAGTACTTC	CASSPGRGRTAYEQYF
TRBJ2-1	16	TRBD2	TRBV9	.	TGTGCCAGCAGCAGGACTAGCGGGAGTTATAGCAATGAGCAGTTCTTC	CASSRTSGSYSNEQFF
TRBJ2-2	14	TRBD1	TRBV10-3	once	TGTGCCATTTCCGACAGGGGCAACACCGGGGAGCTGTTTTTT	CAISDRGNTGELFF
TRBJ2-3	16	TRBD2	TRBV9	.	TGTGCCAGCAGCGTAGGTGGCGGGGGGGTGTCAGATACGCAGTATTTT	CASSVGGGGVSDTQYF
TRBJ2-5	15	TRBD1	TRBV7-2	.	TGTGCCAGCAGCTTACGATGGACAGGGGGCGAGACCCAGTACTTC	CASSLRWTGGETQYF
TRBJ1-3	16	.	TRBV6-5	.	TGTGCCAGCAGTTACTCCGGCGGCTACTCTGGAAACACCATATATTTT	CASSYSGGYSGNTIYF
TRBJ1-6	14	TRBD1	TRBV7-9	.	TGTGCCAGCAGCTTGGGGCAGGGGGGTTCACCCCTCCACTTT	CASSLGQGGSPLHF
TRBJ2-1	15	TRBD2	TRBV19	.	TGTGCCAGTAGCACACTAGCGGGAGGGGTCTATGAGCAGTTCTTC	CASSTLAGGVYEQFF
TRBJ2-3	15	.	TRBV5-1	.	TGCGCCAGCGGCCAATCCTCGTTCAGCACAGATACGCAGTATTTT	CASGQSSFSTDTQYF
TRBJ1-2	15	TRBD1	TRBV4-3	.	TGCGCCAGCAGCCAATGGGCGGACAGGGCAGGGGGCTACACCTTC	CASSQWADRAGGYTF
TRBJ2-1	15	TRBD2	TRBV9	.	TGTGCCAGCAGCGTAGTCGGGGGGGCCTACAATGAGCAGTTCTTC	CASSVVGGAYNEQFF
TRBJ2-2	16	.	TRBV12-2	.	TGTGCAAGTCGCGCCATAAACCCGTGGGAAACCGGGGAGCTGTTTTTT	CASRAINPWETGELFF
TRBJ1-5	13	.	TRBV30	.	TGTGCCTGGAGTGGTTTACCAAATCAGCCCCAGCATTTT	CAWSGLPNQPQHF